The rows below give T cell receptor beta chains drawn from one sample of a study of T cells in Graves' hyperthyroidism and ophthalmopathy. One entry per CDR3 protein, called by TCRdb with MiXCR from the multiplex PCR reads. The sample includes under 550,000 distinct CDR3 sequences, around 20% of them seen just once. The source material was blood. Receptor source: a middle-aged man with Graves' ophthalmopathy. Both conserved end residues are part of each CDR3. A D gene is named only where the DNA matches it firmly. Rows give clone size only sometimes, using once, few, many, or a class for an expanded clone.

many . TRBJ2-5 TRBV30 14 TGTGCCTGGACCAATCAGCCAGGCGGGGAGACCCAGTACTTC CAWTNQPGGETQYF
. . TRBJ1-5 TRBV28 12 TGTGCCAGCAGCAGCCCCGGGAGAGCCCAGCATTTT CASSSPGRAQHF
many . TRBJ2-1 TRBV5-1 15 TGCGCCAGCAGCGGTCCTGGGGGAGATTACAATGAGCAGTTCTTC CASSGPGGDYNEQFF
. TRBD2 TRBJ2-2 TRBV12-3/TRBV12-4 15 TGTGCCAGCAGTTACCGCGGGGGTTCCGGCGGGGAGCTGTTTTTT CASSYRGGSGGELFF
. . TRBJ1-2 TRBV6-1 17 TGTGCCAGCAGTCAAACAGCTTCAGGCCCGAACTTCTATGGCTACACCTTC CASSQTASGPNFYGYTF
. . TRBJ2-7 TRBV6-1 15 TGTGCCAGCAGTCCCCGTACGACAGGCTCCTACGAGCAGTACTTC CASSPRTTGSYEQYF
many TRBD1 TRBJ1-1 TRBV6-6 15 TGTGCCAGCAGTTACCAGACAGGGGCGGGCACTGAAGCTTTCTTT CASSYQTGAGTEAFF
few TRBD2 TRBJ2-7 TRBV9 17 TGTGCCAGCAGCCCCCTAGCGGGAGGGCGGGTTGACGACGAGCAGTACTTC CASSPLAGGRVDDEQYF
. TRBD1 TRBJ1-1 TRBV20-1 14 TGCAGTGCTAGAGAACCTGGACAGGGCAGTGGAGCTTTCTTT CSAREPGQGSGAFF
many . TRBJ2-3 TRBV18 18 TGTGCCAGCTCACCTCGGTCCAATTCCGGGAAAGTCGGAGATACGCAGTATTTT CASSPRSNSGKVGDTQYF
few . TRBJ2-7 TRBV14 15 TGTGCCAGCAGCCAAGATGAGAACAGGGTCCACGAGCAGTACTTC CASSQDENRVHEQYF
many . TRBJ1-1 TRBV3-1 11 TGTGCCAGCAGCTCCACGCATGAAGCTTTCTTT CASSSTHEAFF
many . TRBJ2-3 TRBV2 12 TGTGCCAGCAGTCCGGAGGGGAGTACGCAGTATTTT CASSPEGSTQYF
. . TRBJ1-1 TRBV27 15 TGTGCCAGCAGCCCCAGAAGCGTATTGAACACTGAAGCTTTCTTT CASSPRSVLNTEAFF
few TRBD2 TRBJ2-7 TRBV18 15 TGTGCCAGCTCACTAGCGGGGGACATGCGATACGAGCAGTACTTC CASSLAGDMRYEQYF
many . TRBJ2-1 TRBV7-9 11 TGTGCCAGCAGCGAGCGCAATGAGCAGTTCTTC CASSERNEQFF
many . TRBJ2-7 TRBV20-1 12 TGCAGTGCTAGCCCGGGGAGCTACGAGCAGTACTTC CSASPGSYEQYF
few . TRBJ2-1 TRBV29-1 13 TGCAGCGAGCGACTCTTCTCCTACAATGAGCAGTTCTTC CSERLFSYNEQFF
many . TRBJ1-1 TRBV7-9 15 TGTGCCAGCAGCTTAAAGGGCACCCCGAACACTGAAGCTTTCTTT CASSLKGTPNTEAFF
. TRBD2 TRBJ2-1 TRBV11-1 16 TGTGCCAGCAGCCCAGGACTAGCGGGGGGATACAATGAGCAGTTCTTC CASSPGLAGGYNEQFF
many TRBD1 TRBJ1-1 TRBV20-1 14 TGCAGTGCTAGGGCTACAGGGGTGGAAACTGAAGCTTTCTTT CSARATGVETEAFF
. . TRBJ2-7 TRBV27 19 TGTGCCAGCAGTTTACGAGGACAGGGGGCCCTAGCGGGAGGTTCCGAGCAGTACTTC CASSLRGQGALAGGSEQYF
. TRBD2 TRBJ2-1 TRBV13 16 TGTGCCAGCAGCTATGGGATACTAGCGGGTCTAAATGAGCAGTTCTTC CASSYGILAGLNEQFF
many . TRBJ2-7 TRBV20-1 14 TGCAGTGCCCGTTCAGCCCGCGGAACCTACGAGCAGTACTTC CSARSARGTYEQYF
. . TRBJ1-4 TRBV6-5 15 TGTGCCAGCAGTTACTCGGCAGGGGTCGGCGAAAAACTGTTTTTT CASSYSAGVGEKLFF
many . TRBJ1-1 TRBV28 13 TGTGCCAGCAGATCGGACGGGGTTACTGAAGCTTTCTTT CASRSDGVTEAFF
. TRBD1 TRBJ1-1 TRBV7-6 15 TGTGCCAGCAGCTTAACACTCAGGGGGGGCACTGAAGCTTTCTTT CASSLTLRGGTEAFF
many TRBD2 TRBJ2-5 TRBV10-3 18 TGTGCCATCAGTCGTACTAGCGGGAGTGGGGTTCGGGCAGAGACCCAGTACTTC CAISRTSGSGVRAETQYF
. TRBD1 TRBJ2-7 TRBV5-1 14 TGCGCCAGCAGCGAGGGACAGGGGGCGGGGGAGCAGTACTTC CASSEGQGAGEQYF
few . TRBJ1-2 TRBV28 15 TGTGCCAGCAGCCTGAGTCCGACCACTAACTATGGCTACACCTTC CASSLSPTTNYGYTF
. . TRBJ1-1 TRBV13 15 TGTGCCAGCAGCTTAGGCCGGTTTGTGAACACTGAAGCTTTCTTT CASSLGRFVNTEAFF
many TRBD1 TRBJ2-7 TRBV5-1 15 TGCGCCAGCAGCCTGGGACAGGGGGCCGTATACGAGCAGTACTTC CASSLGQGAVYEQYF
. TRBD2 TRBJ2-3 TRBV3-1 17 TGTGCCAGCACCCCTTCGCGGGGGGGCGTACCATCAGATACGCAGTATTTT CASTPSRGGVPSDTQYF
many TRBD1 TRBJ1-2 TRBV11-2 14 TGTGCCAGCAGCTCCGGACAGGGGTGGAATGGCTACACCTTC CASSSGQGWNGYTF
. TRBD2 TRBJ2-1 TRBV29-1 14 TGCAGCGACGTAGCGGGACCTTACTACAATGAGCAGTTCTTC CSDVAGPYYNEQFF
many TRBD2 TRBJ2-4 TRBV28 17 TGTGCCAGCAGTGGGCCGACTAGCGGGAGGTTTAAAAACATTCAGTACTTC CASSGPTSGRFKNIQYF
. . TRBJ1-5 TRBV5-1 15 TGCGCCAGCAGCTTGGGAGGGGCGAACAATCAGCCCCAGCATTTT CASSLGGANNQPQHF
. TRBD1 TRBJ2-6 TRBV7-7 16 TGTGCTAGCAGCCCAGGGGGTAAAGCTGGGGCCAACGTCCTGACTTTC CASSPGGKAGANVLTF
few . TRBJ2-7 TRBV6-1 14 TGTGCCAGCAGTGAAATAGCAGGGTATGTCGAGCAGTACTTC CASSEIAGYVEQYF
. . TRBJ1-2 TRBV9 16 TGTGCCAGCAGCCTCGAACCCGCCGGGGTACCTTATGGCTACACCTTC CASSLEPAGVPYGYTF
few . TRBJ1-6 TRBV4-1 15 TGCGCCAGCAGCCAGGGGCTGCAGTCAACTTCACCCCTCCACTTT CASSQGLQSTSPLHF
many . TRBJ2-1 TRBV30 11 TGTGCCTGGAGTGTCCTGGATGAGCAGTTCTTC CAWSVLDEQFF
. . TRBJ1-5 TRBV6-6 13 TGTGCCAGCAGTTACGACCCTGGCGCACCCCAGCATTTT CASSYDPGAPQHF
many TRBD2 TRBJ2-1 TRBV20-1 18 TGCAGTGCTAGAGATCAAAGTCTCCTAGCGGGAGATTACAATGAGCAGTTCTTC CSARDQSLLAGDYNEQFF
many . TRBJ2-5 TRBV7-8 14 TGTGCCAGCAGCTTAGGGGGGTGGCAGGAGACCCAGTACTTC CASSLGGWQETQYF
few . TRBJ1-6 TRBV12-3/TRBV12-4 16 TGTGCCAGCAGTCTTGGGTTGGGGGCAGGGAATTCACCCCTCCACTTT CASSLGLGAGNSPLHF